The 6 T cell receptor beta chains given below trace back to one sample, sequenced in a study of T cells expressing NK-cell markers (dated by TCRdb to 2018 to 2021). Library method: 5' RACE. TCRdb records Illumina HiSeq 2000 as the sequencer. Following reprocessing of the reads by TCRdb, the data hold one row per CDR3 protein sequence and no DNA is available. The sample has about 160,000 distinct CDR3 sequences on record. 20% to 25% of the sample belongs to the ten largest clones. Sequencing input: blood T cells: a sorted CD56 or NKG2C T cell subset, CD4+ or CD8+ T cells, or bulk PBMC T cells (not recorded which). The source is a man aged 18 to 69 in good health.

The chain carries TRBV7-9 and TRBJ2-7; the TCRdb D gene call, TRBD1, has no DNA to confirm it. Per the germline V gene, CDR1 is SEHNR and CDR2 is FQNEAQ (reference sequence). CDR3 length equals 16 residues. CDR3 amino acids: CASSLVSQGPHHEQYF.

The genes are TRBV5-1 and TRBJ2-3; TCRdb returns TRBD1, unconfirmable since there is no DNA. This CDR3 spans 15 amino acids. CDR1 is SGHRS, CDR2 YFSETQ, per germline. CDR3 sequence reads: CASSLAGASIDTQYF. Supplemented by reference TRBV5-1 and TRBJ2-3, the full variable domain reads KAGVTQTPRYLIKTRGQQVTLSCSPISGHRSVSWYQQTPGQGLQFLFEYFSETQRNKGNFPGRFSGRQFSNSRSEMNVSTLELGDSALYLCASSLAGASIDTQYFGPGTRLTVL.

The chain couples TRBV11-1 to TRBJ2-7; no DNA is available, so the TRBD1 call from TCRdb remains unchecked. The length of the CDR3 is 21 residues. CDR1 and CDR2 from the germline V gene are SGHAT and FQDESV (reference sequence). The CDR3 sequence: CASSLTIAAGQGKAGGSEQYF.

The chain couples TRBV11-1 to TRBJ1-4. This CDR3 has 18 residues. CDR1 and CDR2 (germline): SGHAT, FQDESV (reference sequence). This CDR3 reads CASSLFIGQLTVDEKLFF.

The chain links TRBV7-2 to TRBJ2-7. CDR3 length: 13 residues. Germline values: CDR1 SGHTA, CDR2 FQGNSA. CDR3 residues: CASSLAGVYEQYF.

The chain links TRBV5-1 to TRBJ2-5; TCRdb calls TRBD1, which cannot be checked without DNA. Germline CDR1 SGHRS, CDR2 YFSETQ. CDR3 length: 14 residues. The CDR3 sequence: CASALGRGPQTQYF.